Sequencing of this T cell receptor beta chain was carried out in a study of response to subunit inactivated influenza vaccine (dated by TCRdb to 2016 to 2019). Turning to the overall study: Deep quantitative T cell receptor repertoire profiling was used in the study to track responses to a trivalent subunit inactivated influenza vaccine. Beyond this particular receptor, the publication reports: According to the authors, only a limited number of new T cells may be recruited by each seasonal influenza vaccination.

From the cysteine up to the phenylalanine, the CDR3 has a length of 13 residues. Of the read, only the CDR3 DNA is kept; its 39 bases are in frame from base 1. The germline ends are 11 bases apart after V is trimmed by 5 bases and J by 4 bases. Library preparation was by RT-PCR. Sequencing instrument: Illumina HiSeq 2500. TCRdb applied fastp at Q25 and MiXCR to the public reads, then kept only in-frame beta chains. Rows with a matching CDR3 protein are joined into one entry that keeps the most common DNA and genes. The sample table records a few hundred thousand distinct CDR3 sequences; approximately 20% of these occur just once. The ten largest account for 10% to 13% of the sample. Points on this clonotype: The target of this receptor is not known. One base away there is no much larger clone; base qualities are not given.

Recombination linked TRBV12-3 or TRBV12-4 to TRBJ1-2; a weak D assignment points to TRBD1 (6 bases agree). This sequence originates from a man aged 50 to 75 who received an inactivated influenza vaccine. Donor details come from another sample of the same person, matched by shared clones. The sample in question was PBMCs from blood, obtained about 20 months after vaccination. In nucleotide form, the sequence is TGTGCCAGCAGTGCGGACAGCCTCTATGGCTACACCTTC. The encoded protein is CASSADSLYGYTF.